Included here is one T cell receptor beta chain sequence, with context. Clones were sequenced by immunoSEQ multiplex PCR, and TCRdb holds only the in-frame ones, with some missing. The table lists 40,000 to 45,000 clones, more than 70% of them singletons. CDR3 length equals 14 residues. CDR1 is SGHTA and CDR2 is FQGNSA in the germline V gene. V was shortened by 2 bases and J by 6 bases, with 11 bases between the two germline ends. This entry belongs to a study of lymphopenia after photon versus proton radiotherapy. This sample comprised peripheral blood, obtained from a patient treated with proton-based radiotherapy. The TCR was taken from an older woman with pancreatic cancer. Some clones in this sample may be carry-over from other donors' samples. This chain joins TRBV7-2 and TRBJ1-5; D remains unclear. The CDR3, as DNA: TGTGCCAGCAGCTTATCTCTAACGGGTCAGCCCCAGCATTTT. Translating it yields CASSLSLTGQPQHF. Based on the CDR3 plus reference TRBV7-2 and TRBJ1-5, the full variable domain is GAGVSQSPSNKVTEKGKDVELRCDPISGHTALYWYRQSLGQGLEFLIYFQGNSAPDKSGLPSDRFSAERTGGSVSTLTIQRTQQEDSAVYLCASSLSLTGQPQHFGDGTRLSIL.